Each of the 13 T cell receptor beta chains below was sequenced from the same sample in a study of blood T cell repertoires in COVID-19. Here immunoSEQ multiplex PCR was the method, and the copy in TCRdb shows in-frame clones only, minus some. There are about 200,000 clones in the sample; about 90% occur only once, and around 1.5% lies in the top ten. The material sequenced was peripheral blood. These receptors were obtained from a man younger than 35 with active or convalescent COVID-19.

The chain is built from TRBV11-2 and TRBJ1-5; TRBD1 matches at 9 bases. Germline V gene data show CDR1 as SGHAT and CDR2 as FQNNGV. The trim removed 3 bases at V and 1 base at J, leaving 4 bases unmatched. CDR3 length equals 16 residues. The CDR3 is CASSLGQGGSNQPQHF. CDR3 DNA sequence: TGTGCCAGCAGCTTGGGACAGGGCGGGAGCAATCAGCCCCAGCATTTT.

This clone has more than one count but fewer than ten. This chain uses TRBV18 with TRBJ1-2, with a possible D match to TRBD1 (5 bases). Germline V gene data show CDR1 as KGHSH and CDR2 as LQKENI. This CDR3 has 15 residues. The ends were cut back, 0 bases at V and 3 bases at J, with 11 bases in the middle. This chain's CDR3 is CASSPPGASDYGYTF. CDR3 nucleotide sequence: TGTGCCAGCTCACCACCTGGGGCGTCCGACTATGGCTACACCTTC.

V usage is TRBV5-6 and J usage is TRBJ1-2, with TRBD1 as a possible D gene (6 bases). Between the trimmed V and J ends, which lost 5 bases and 0 bases, there was a span of 20 bases. The CDR3 runs 17 residues. Germline V CDR1 and CDR2: SGHDT, YYEEEE. The CDR3 bases are TGTGCCAGCAGTCCATACTACTACAGGGCCTCTAACTATGGCTACACCTTC. Amino acids: CASSPYYYRASNYGYTF.

The rearrangement uses TRBV5-1 and TRBJ1-1; the match to TRBD1 covers 7 bases. The CDR3 covers 16 residues. Germline-derived CDR1 and CDR2 are SGHRS and YFSETQ. Trimming cost V 4 bases and J 4 bases; bases outside gene matches: 13. The CDR3 is CASSPDPRGVGTEAFF. CDR3 bases: TGCGCCAGCAGCCCGGACCCCAGGGGGGTGGGCACTGAAGCTTTCTTT.

J is TRBJ2-1 and V is TRBV6-1; maybe TRBD2 (6 bases). This CDR3 comprises 15 residues. In germline, CDR1 is MNHNS, CDR2 SASEGT. Trimming pared 2 bases from V and 8 bases from J, leaving 16 bases between. The CDR3 sequence: CASSEQSGLPYEQFF. CDR3 sequence (DNA): TGTGCCAGCAGTGAACAAAGCGGGCTCCCCTATGAGCAGTTCTTC.

V gene TRBV27 combines with J gene TRBJ2-7; 7 positions agree with TRBD2. The J segment lost 0 bases and the V segment lost 5 bases, leaving 16 bases of the junction unmatched. Looked up from germline, CDR1 is MNHEY and CDR2 is SMNVEV (reference sequence). The CDR3 sequence is 18 residues long. The CDR3 coding sequence is TGTGCCAGCAGTCGGGGACGGGGGGTCAGAGTCAACTCCTACGAGCAGTACTTC. The encoded protein is CASSRGRGVRVNSYEQYF.

The chain employs TRBV6-5 and TRBJ1-6; D might be TRBD1 (6 bases). The germline V gene has CDR1 MNHEY and CDR2 SVGAGI. The V end lost 0 bases, the J end lost 9 bases, and 12 bases lay between the germline ends. This CDR3 contains 15 residues. The CDR3 region has the DNA TGTGCCAGCAGTTACTCGGGGACATCAAGTTCACCCCTCCACTTT. Translation gives CASSYSGTSSSPLHF.

This clone was seen a single time. The chain links TRBV21-1 to TRBJ2-5; TRBD1 is the table's D call, not checked against the DNA. TRBV21-1 is annotated as a pseudogene. The CDR3 extends over 17 amino acids. In DNA form, the CDR3 reads TGTGCCAGCAGCAAATGGGGGACAGGAGACCCGGTGGAGACCCAGTACTTC. Translation: CASSKWGTGDPVETQYF.

V gene TRBV4-1 combines with J gene TRBJ2-2; possible D gene TRBD1, 6 bases. The CDR3 has 16 amino acids. Per the germline V gene, CDR1 is MGHRA and CDR2 is YSYEKL. Between the trimmed V and J ends, which lost 4 bases and 3 bases, there was a span of 15 bases. The CDR3 loop is CASSLGALRYTGELFF. As DNA, the CDR3 is TGCGCCAGCAGCCTGGGGGCACTGAGGTACACCGGGGAGCTGTTTTTT.

The J gene is TRBJ1-6, the V gene TRBV10-1; 7 positions match TRBD1. The CDR3 has 14 amino acids. Per the germline V gene, CDR1 is WNHNN and CDR2 is SYGVQD (reference sequence). Losses at the gene ends were 6 bases for V and 8 bases for J; bases not matched to a gene: 7. The CDR3: CASSSAGTDSPLHF. CDR3 bases: TGCGCCAGCAGCTCCGCCGGGACAGATTCACCCCTCCACTTT.

The rearrangement joins TRBV18 to TRBJ1-1; TRBD1 matches at 7 bases. V shed 2 bases, J shed 1 base, and the junction held 1 base outside the gene matches. The germline V gene encodes CDR1 KGHSH and CDR2 LQKENI. The CDR3 spans 14 residues. CDR3 residues: CASSPGTANTEAFF. For the CDR3, the DNA is TGTGCCAGCTCACCAGGGACAGCGAACACTGAAGCTTTCTTT.

The chain has TRBV6-6 and TRBJ2-3; D possibly corresponds to TRBD2 (5 bases). The V gene's germline CDR1 is MNHNY and CDR2 SVGAGI (reference sequence). The CDR3 is made up of 14 amino acids. Trimming pared 2 bases from V and 6 bases from J, leaving 12 bases between. CDR3 coding DNA: TGTGCCAGCAGTTACAGCGGTGGGCGGGATACGCAGTATTTT. Translation: CASSYSGGRDTQYF.

V and J are TRBV4-1 and TRBJ2-1, with 8 bases matching TRBD2. CDR1 and CDR2 from the germline V gene are MGHRA and YSYEKL. The CDR3 has 19 residues. Trimming removed 1 base from V and 0 bases from J; junction bases left unmatched: 11. CDR3 region: CASSQVLATSGSSYNEQFF. The CDR3 DNA is TGCGCCAGCAGCCAAGTTTTAGCCACTAGCGGAAGCTCCTACAATGAGCAGTTCTTC.